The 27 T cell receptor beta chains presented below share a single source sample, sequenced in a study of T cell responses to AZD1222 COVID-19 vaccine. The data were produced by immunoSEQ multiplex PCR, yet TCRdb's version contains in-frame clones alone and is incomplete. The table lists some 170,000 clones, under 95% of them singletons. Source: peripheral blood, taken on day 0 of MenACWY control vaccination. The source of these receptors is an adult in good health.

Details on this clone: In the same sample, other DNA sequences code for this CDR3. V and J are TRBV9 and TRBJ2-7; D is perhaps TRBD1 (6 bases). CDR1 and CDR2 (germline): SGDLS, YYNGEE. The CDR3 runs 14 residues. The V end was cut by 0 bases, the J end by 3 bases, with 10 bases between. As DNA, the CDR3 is TGTGCCAGCAGCGTAGCCGGCAGGGGCTACGAGCAGTACTTC. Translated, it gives CASSVAGRGYEQYF. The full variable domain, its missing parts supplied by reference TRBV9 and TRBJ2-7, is DSGVTQTPKHLITATGQRVTLRCSPRSGDLSVYWYQQSLDQGLQFLIQYYNGEERAKGNILERFSAQQFPDLHSELNLSSLELGDSALYFCASSVAGRGYEQYFGPGTRLTVT.

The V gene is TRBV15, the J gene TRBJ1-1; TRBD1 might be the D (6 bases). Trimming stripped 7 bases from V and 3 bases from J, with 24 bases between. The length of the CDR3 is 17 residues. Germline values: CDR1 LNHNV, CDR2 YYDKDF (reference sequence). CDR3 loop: CATTTLLGGGADTEAFF. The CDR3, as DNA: TGTGCCACCACCACCCTCCTGGGCGGGGGCGCGGACACTGAAGCTTTCTTT.

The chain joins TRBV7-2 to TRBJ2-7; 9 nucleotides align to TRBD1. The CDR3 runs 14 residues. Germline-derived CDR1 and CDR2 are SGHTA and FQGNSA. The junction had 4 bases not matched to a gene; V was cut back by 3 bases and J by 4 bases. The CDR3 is CASSFTGGGYEQYF. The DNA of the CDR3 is TGTGCCAGCAGCTTTACAGGGGGCGGGTACGAGCAGTACTTC.

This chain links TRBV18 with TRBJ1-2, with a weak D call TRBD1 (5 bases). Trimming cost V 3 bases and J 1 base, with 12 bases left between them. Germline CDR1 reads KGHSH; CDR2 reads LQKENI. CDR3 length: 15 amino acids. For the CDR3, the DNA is TGTGCCAGCTCACCGGTTGGGGACGGTAACTATGGCTACACCTTC. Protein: CASSPVGDGNYGYTF.

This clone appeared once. The CDR3: CASSLTGAGLAKNIQYF. CDR3 DNA sequence: TGTGCCAGCAGTTTAACGGGAGCAGGGCTAGCCAAAAACATTCAGTACTTC. The chain uses TRBV27 and TRBJ2-4, with TRBD2 as a possible D gene (6 bases). With 2 bases removed from V and 0 bases from J, the gap between germline ends came to 14 bases. CDR3 length equals 17 residues. Looked up from germline, CDR1 is MNHEY and CDR2 is SMNVEV (reference sequence).

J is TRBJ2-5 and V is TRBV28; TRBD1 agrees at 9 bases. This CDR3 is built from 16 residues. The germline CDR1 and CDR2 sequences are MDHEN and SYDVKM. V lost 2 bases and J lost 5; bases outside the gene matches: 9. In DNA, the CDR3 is TGTGCCAGCAGTTTACCCACATACAGGGGGCAGGAGACCCAGTACTTC. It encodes CASSLPTYRGQETQYF.

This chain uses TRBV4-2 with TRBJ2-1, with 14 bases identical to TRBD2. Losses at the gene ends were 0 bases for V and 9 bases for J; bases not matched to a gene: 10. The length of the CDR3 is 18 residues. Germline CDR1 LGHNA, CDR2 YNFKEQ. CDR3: CASSQEGGLAGVRGEQFF. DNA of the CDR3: TGTGCCAGCAGCCAAGAGGGGGGACTAGCGGGAGTGAGGGGTGAGCAGTTCTTC.

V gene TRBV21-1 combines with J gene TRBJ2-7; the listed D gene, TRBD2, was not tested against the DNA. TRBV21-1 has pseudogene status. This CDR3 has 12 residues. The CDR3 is CASRDSGYEQYF. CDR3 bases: TGTGCCAGCCGGGACTCGGGCTACGAGCAGTACTTC.

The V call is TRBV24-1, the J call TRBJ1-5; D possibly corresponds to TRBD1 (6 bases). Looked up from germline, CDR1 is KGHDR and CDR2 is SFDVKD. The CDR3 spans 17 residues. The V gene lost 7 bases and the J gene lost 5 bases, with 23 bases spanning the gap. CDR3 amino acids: CATSATTGLEGHQPQHF. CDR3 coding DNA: TGTGCCACCAGCGCTACAACAGGGTTGGAGGGGCATCAGCCCCAGCATTTT.

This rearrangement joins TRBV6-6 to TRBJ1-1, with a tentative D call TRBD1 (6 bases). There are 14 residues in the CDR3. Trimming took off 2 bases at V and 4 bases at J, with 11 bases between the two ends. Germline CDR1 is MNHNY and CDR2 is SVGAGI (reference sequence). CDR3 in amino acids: CASSYGPRGTEAFF. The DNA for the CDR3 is TGTGCCAGCAGTTACGGACCCAGGGGCACTGAAGCTTTCTTT.

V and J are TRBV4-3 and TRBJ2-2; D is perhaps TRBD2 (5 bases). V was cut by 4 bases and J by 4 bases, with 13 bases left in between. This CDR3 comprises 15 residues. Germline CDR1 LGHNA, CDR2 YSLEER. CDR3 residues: CASSPKRAGTGELFF. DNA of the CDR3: TGCGCCAGCAGCCCCAAAAGGGCGGGCACCGGGGAGCTGTTTTTT.

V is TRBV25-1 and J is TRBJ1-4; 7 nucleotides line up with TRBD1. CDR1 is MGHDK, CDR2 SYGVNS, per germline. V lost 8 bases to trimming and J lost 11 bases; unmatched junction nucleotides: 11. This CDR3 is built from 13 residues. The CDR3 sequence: CASSDRDSGKLFF. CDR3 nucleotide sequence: TGTGCCAGCTCCGACAGGGATTCCGGGAAACTGTTTTTT.

The DNA of the CDR3 is TGTGCCAGCTCACCACTACCGCGGAGCTCCTACGAGCAGTACTTC. Translation gives CASSPLPRSSYEQYF. V and J are TRBV18 and TRBJ2-7; D gene unclear. V was shortened by 1 base and J by 0 bases, with 10 bases between the two germline ends. The germline gives CDR1 KGHSH, CDR2 LQKENI. The CDR3 spans 15 residues.

CDR3 sequence: CASSRDYPTTDTQYF. DNA of the CDR3: TGCGCCAGCAGTCGGGACTACCCTACGACAGATACGCAGTATTTT. This chain joins TRBV4-1 and TRBJ2-3; TRBD2 agrees at 7 bases. The J segment lost 3 bases and the V segment lost 6 bases, leaving 9 bases of the junction unmatched. The CDR3 contains 15 residues. Looked up from germline, CDR1 is MGHRA and CDR2 is YSYEKL.

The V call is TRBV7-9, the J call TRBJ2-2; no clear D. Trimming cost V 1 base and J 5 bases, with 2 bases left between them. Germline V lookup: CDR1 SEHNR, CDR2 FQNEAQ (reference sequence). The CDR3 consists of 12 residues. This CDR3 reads CASSLETGELFF. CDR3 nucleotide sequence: TGTGCCAGCAGCTTAGAGACCGGGGAGCTGTTTTTT.

The CDR3 reads CASSPGRKQYF. DNA of the CDR3: TGTGCCAGCAGCCCCGGGCGTAAGCAGTACTTC. The V and J genes are TRBV6-2 or TRBV6-3 and TRBJ2-7, with D uncertain. Trimming cost V 6 bases and J 8 bases, with 11 bases left between them. The CDR3 has 11 residues. Germline CDR1 is MNHEY and CDR2 is SVGEGT.

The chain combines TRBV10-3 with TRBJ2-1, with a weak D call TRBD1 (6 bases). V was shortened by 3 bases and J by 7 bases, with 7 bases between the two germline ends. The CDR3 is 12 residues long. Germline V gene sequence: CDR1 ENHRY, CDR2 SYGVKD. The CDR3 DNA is TGTGCCATCAGTGATCAGGGGAATGAGCAGTTCTTC. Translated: CAISDQGNEQFF.

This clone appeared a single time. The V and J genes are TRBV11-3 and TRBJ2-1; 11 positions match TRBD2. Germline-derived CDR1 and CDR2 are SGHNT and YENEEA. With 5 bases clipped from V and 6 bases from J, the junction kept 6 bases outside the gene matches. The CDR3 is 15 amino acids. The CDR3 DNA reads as TGTGCCAGCAGCCAGGCGACTAGCGGGACCAATGAGCAGTTCTTC. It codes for CASSQATSGTNEQFF.

DNA of the CDR3: TGTGCCAGCAGCCAGACCCCTACCACAGGGTCCGAGCAGTTCTTC. Protein sequence: CASSQTPTTGSEQFF. The chain joins TRBV4-2 to TRBJ2-1; the D gene is possibly TRBD1 (6 bases). Trimming stripped 3 bases from V and 10 bases from J, with 19 bases between. Germline V gives CDR1 LGHNA, CDR2 YNFKEQ. This CDR3 contains 15 residues.

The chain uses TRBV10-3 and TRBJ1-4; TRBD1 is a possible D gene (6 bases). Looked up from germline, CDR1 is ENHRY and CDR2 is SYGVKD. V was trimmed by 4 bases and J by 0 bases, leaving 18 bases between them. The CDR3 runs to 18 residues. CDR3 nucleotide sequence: TGTGCCATCAGTGGAGGGGGGGTTTTCGGCGCAACTAATGAAAAACTGTTTTTT. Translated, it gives CAISGGGVFGATNEKLFF.

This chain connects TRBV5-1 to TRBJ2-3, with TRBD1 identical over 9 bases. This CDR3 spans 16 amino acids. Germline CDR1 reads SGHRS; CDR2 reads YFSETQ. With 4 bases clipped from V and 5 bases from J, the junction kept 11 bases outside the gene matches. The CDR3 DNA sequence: TGCGCCAGCAGCGTTGGGCGTGCGACAGGGGGAGATACGCAGTATTTT. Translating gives CASSVGRATGGDTQYF.

CDR3 protein: CASSWTLAETQYF. The CDR3 coding sequence is TGTGCCAGCAGTTGGACCCTGGCGGAGACCCAGTACTTC. The genes are TRBV6-2 or TRBV6-3 and TRBJ2-5, with D unresolved. CDR3 length: 13 residues. Per germline, CDR1 MNHEY and CDR2 SVGEGT. Deletions cut 4 bases from V and 5 bases from J, with 11 bases between.

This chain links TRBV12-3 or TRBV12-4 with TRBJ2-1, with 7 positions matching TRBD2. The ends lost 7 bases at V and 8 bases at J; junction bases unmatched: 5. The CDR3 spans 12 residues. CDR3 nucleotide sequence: TGTGCCAGCACTCGCGGGGGTTATGAGCAGTTCTTC. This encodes CASTRGGYEQFF.

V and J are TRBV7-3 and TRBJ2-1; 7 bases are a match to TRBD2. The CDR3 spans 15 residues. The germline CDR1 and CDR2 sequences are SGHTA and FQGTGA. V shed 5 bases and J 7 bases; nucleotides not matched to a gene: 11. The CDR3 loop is CASSPQVGGLNEQFF. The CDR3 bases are TGTGCCAGCAGCCCCCAAGTGGGGGGGTTGAATGAGCAGTTCTTC.

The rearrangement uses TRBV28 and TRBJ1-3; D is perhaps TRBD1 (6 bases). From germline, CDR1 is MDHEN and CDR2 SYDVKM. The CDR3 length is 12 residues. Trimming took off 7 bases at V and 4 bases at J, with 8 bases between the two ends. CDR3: CASTGTGNTIYF. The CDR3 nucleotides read TGTGCCAGCACCGGGACAGGAAACACCATATATTTT.

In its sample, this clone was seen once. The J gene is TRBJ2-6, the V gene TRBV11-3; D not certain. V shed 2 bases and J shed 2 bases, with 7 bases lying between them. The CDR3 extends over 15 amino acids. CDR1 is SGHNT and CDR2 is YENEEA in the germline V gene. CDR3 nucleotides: TGTGCCAGCAGCTTACGTTCAGCTGGGGCCAACGTCCTGACTTTC. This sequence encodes CASSLRSAGANVLTF.

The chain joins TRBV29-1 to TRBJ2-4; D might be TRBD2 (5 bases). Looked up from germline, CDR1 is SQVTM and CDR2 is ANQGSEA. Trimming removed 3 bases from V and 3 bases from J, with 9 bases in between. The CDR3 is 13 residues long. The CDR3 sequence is CSVDSDFKNIQYF. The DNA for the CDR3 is TGCAGCGTTGACTCGGACTTCAAAAACATTCAGTACTTC.